What follows describes a single TCR beta chain. Sequenced by immunoSEQ multiplex PCR; TCRdb stores in-frame clones only, minus some. The sample carries roughly 23,000 clones, less than 90% recorded once. This entry is derived from a study of T cell changes during pregnancy in multiple sclerosis. The CDR3 runs 15 residues. Looked up from germline, CDR1 is MNHNS and CDR2 is SASEGT. V shed 1 base and J 4 bases; nucleotides not matched to a gene: 3. The chain combines TRBV6-1 with TRBJ2-1; 8 nucleotides agree with TRBD2. This sample comprised CD4+ T cells from peripheral blood mononuclear cells, obtained in the first trimester of pregnancy. The clonotype was recovered from a female donor in good health, enrolled as a control in a pregnancy study. This chain's CDR3 is CASSEGGGSYNEQFF. CDR3 in DNA: TGTGCCAGCAGTGAAGGCGGGGGGTCGTACAATGAGCAGTTCTTC.